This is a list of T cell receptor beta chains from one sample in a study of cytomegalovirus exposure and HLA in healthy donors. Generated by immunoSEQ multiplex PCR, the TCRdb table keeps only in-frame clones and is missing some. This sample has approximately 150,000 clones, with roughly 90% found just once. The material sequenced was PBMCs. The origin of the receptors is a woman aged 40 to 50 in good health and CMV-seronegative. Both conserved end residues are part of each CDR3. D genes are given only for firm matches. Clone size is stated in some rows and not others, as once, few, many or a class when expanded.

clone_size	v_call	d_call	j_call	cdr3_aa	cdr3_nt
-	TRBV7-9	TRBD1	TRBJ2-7	CASSLGQFYEQYF	TGTGCCAGCAGCTTGGGACAGTTCTACGAGCAGTACTTC
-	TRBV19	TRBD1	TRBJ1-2	CASSGLDRGNYGYTF	TGTGCCAGTAGTGGACTGGACAGGGGGAACTATGGCTACACCTTC
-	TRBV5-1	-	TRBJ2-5	CASSLRRGEGETQYF	TGCGCCAGCAGCTTGAGGAGAGGTGAGGGAGAGACCCAGTACTTC
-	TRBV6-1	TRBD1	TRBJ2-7	CASRRSGQGSYEQYF	TGTGCCAGCAGGCGGTCGGGACAGGGGTCCTACGAGCAGTACTTC
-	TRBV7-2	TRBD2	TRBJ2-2	CASRKGLAGIVGNGELFF	TGTGCCAGCAGGAAAGGACTAGCGGGAATTGTTGGGAACGGGGAGCTGTTTTTT
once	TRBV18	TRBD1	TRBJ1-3	CASSPQGQADSGNTIYF	TGTGCCAGCTCACCCCAGGGACAGGCCGACTCTGGAAACACCATATATTTT
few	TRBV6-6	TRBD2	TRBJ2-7	CASMTSGSSSYEQYF	TGTGCCAGTATGACTAGCGGGAGTAGTTCCTACGAGCAGTACTTC
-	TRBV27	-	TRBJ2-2	CASSLRTARNTGELFF	TGTGCCAGCAGTTTACGGACAGCCAGGAACACCGGGGAGCTGTTTTTT
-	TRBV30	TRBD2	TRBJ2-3	CAGGLAGGADTQYF	TGTGCCGGGGGACTAGCGGGAGGGGCAGATACGCAGTATTTT
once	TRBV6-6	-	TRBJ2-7	CASSYGASFYEQYF	TGTGCCAGCAGTTACGGGGCCTCGTTCTACGAGCAGTACTTC
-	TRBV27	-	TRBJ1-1	CASSLIQGQGNTEAFF	TGTGCCAGCAGTTTAATCCAGGGGCAGGGTAACACTGAAGCTTTCTTT
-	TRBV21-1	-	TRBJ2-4	CASSRGLAGAPNIQYF	TGTGCCAGCAGCCGTGGACTAGCGGGAGCCCCTAACATTCAGTACTTC
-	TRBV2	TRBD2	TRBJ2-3	CASRQGLAGSSTDTQYF	TGTGCCAGCAGGCAGGGACTAGCGGGCTCTAGCACAGATACGCAGTATTTT
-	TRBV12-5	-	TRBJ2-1	CASGLSIDEQFF	TGTGCTAGTGGTTTGAGCATAGATGAGCAGTTCTTC
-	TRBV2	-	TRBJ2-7	CATSGEPGEQYF	TGTGCCACTTCGGGGGAACCCGGCGAGCAGTACTTC
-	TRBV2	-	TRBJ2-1	CASSESSSYNEQFF	TGTGCCAGCAGTGAATCGAGCTCCTACAATGAGCAGTTCTTC
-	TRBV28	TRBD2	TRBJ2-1	CASSPGTSSYNEQFF	TGTGCCAGCAGCCCCGGGACTAGCTCCTACAATGAGCAGTTCTTC
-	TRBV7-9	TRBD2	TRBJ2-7	CASSLVSGSLGEQYF	TGTGCCAGCAGCTTGGTTAGCGGGAGTTTGGGCGAGCAGTACTTC
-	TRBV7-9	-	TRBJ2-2	CSSSFGGLTGELFF	TGTTCCAGCAGCTTTGGCGGACTTACCGGGGAGCTGTTTTTT
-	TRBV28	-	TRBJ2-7	CASAPTLLREQYF	TGTGCCAGCGCCCCTACGCTACTACGCGAGCAGTACTTC
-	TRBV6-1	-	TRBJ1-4	CASSEWGGREKLFF	TGTGCCAGCAGTGAATGGGGAGGGAGGGAAAAACTGTTTTTT
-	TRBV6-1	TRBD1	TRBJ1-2	CASSEAGTGDYGYTF	TGTGCCAGCAGTGAAGCGGGGACAGGGGACTATGGCTACACCTTC
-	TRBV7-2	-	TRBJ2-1	CASGITSRGSSYNEQFF	TGTGCCAGCGGCATAACCTCCCGGGGTTCTTCCTACAATGAGCAGTTCTTC
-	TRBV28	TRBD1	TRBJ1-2	CATESGQGASYGYTF	TGTGCCACAGAAAGCGGACAGGGGGCGAGCTATGGCTACACCTTC
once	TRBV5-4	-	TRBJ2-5	CASIAAGGSGETQYF	TGTGCCAGCATTGCGGCGGGCGGTTCGGGAGAGACCCAGTACTTC
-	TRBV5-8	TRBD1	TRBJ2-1	CASSLWTGGNNEQFF	TGTGCCAGCAGTTTATGGACAGGGGGAAACAATGAGCAGTTCTTC
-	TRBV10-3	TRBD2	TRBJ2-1	CASGLVGEGYNEQFF	TGTGCATCGGGGTTGGTTGGGGAGGGGTACAATGAGCAGTTCTTC
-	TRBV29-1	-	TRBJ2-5	CSGGRQARAGETQYF	TGCAGCGGGGGTAGACAGGCCCGAGCCGGGGAGACCCAGTACTTC
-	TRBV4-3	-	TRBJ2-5	CASSQGPFGGSTQETQYF	TGCGCCAGCAGCCAAGGACCCTTTGGGGGCAGTACCCAAGAGACCCAGTACTTC
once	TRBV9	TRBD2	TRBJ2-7	CASSATSGTYEQYF	TGTGCCAGCAGCGCGACTAGCGGGACTTACGAGCAGTACTTC
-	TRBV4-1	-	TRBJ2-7	CASSPNWSGTLYEQYF	TGCGCCAGCAGCCCTAACTGGTCAGGGACTCTCTACGAGCAGTACTTC
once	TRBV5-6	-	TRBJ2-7	CASNPWDTGNYEQYF	TGTGCCAGCAACCCCTGGGACACAGGAAACTACGAGCAGTACTTC
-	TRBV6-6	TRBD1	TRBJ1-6	CASSLDRVGNSPLHF	TGTGCCAGCAGTCTCGACAGGGTCGGGAATTCACCCCTCCACTTT
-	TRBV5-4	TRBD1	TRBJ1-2	CASSRTGTGSGGYTF	TGTGCCAGCAGCCGCACCGGGACAGGGAGTGGGGGCTACACCTTC
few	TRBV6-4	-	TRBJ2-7	CASSDPRASPIVQYF	TGTGCCAGCAGTGATCCCAGGGCCTCCCCTATCGTGCAGTACTTC
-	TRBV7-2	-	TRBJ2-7	CASSLDTRPGEQYF	TGTGCCAGCAGCTTAGATACCCGGCCGGGGGAGCAGTACTTC
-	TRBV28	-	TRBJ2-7	CASSTPGQGSYEQYF	TGTGCCAGCAGTACGCCGGGTCAGGGCTCCTACGAGCAGTACTTC
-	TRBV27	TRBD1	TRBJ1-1	CASQHEGARNTEAFF	TGTGCCAGCCAGCACGAGGGGGCGCGGAACACTGAAGCTTTCTTT
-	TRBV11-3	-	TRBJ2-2	CASSFGATNTGELFF	TGTGCCAGCAGCTTTGGGGCAACGAACACCGGGGAGCTGTTTTTT
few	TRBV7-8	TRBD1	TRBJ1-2	CASSLQGASYGYTF	TGTGCCAGCAGCTTACAGGGGGCCAGCTATGGCTACACCTTC
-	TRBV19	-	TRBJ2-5	CASSISRDETQYF	TGTGCCAGTAGTATAAGCAGGGATGAGACCCAGTACTTC
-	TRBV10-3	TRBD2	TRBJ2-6	CAISVGLAGSSGANVLTF	TGTGCCATCAGTGTGGGACTAGCGGGTTCCTCTGGGGCCAACGTCCTGACTTTC
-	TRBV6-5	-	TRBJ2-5	CASRRDPEETQYF	TGTGCCAGCAGGCGGGACCCTGAGGAGACCCAGTACTTC
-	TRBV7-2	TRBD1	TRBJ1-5	CASSLGQGGAQPQHF	TGTGCCAGCAGCTTAGGACAGGGGGGCGCTCAGCCCCAGCATTTT
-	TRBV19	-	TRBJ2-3	CASSIIGSTDTQYF	TGTGCCAGTAGTATAATCGGGAGCACAGATACGCAGTATTTT